A single sample gave rise to the 7 T cell receptor beta chains below, sequenced in a study of T cell responses to AZD1222 COVID-19 vaccine (dated by TCRdb to 2020 to 2022). The time point label, as the study defines it: baseline before first vaccination. The method behind the library was the immunoSEQ multiplex PCR assay. Not all clones reach the TCRdb copy of this immuneACCESS table, which keeps in-frame sequences only. Checked studies attribute under half of the gap to unresolved V genes and leave the rest unexplained. This sample has approximately 160,000 clones in its table, and about nine tenths of those were observed once. 2.6% of the sample rests with the top ten. Sample: peripheral blood, taken on day 0 of AZD1222 vaccination. Receptor source: an adult in good health.

This chain joins TRBV6-5 and TRBJ1-2; TRBD1 agrees at 7 bases. This CDR3 is built from 14 residues. The germline V gene encodes CDR1 MNHEY and CDR2 SVGAGI. Trimming cost V 6 bases and J 2 bases; bases outside gene matches: 6. The CDR3 is CASSSLQGNYGYTF. The CDR3 DNA follows: TGTGCCAGCAGCTCCCTACAGGGGAACTATGGCTACACCTTC.

This chain links TRBV27 with TRBJ2-7; either TRBD1 or TRBD2 may supply D (6 bases each). CDR1 is MNHEY, CDR2 SMNVEV, per germline (reference sequence). Deletions cut 1 base from V and 2 bases from J, with 15 bases between. The CDR3 extends over 16 amino acids. The CDR3 sequence: CASSLWGDTGPYEQYF. The DNA for the CDR3 is TGTGCCAGCAGTTTATGGGGGGACACCGGCCCCTACGAGCAGTACTTC.

On this clone: The same CDR3 is also encoded by other DNA sequences in this sample. V is TRBV27 and J is TRBJ1-5, with D unresolved. V shed 3 bases and J shed 6 bases, with 6 bases lying between them. The CDR3 has 12 amino acids. Germline lookup yields CDR1 MNHEY and CDR2 SMNVEV (reference sequence). CDR3 region: CASSFPGQPQHF. The CDR3 coding sequence is TGTGCCAGCAGTTTCCCGGGTCAGCCCCAGCATTTT.

About this clone itself: Distinct nucleotide sequences in the sample also encode this CDR3. The chain employs TRBV18 and TRBJ2-7; no clear D. V was cut by 1 base and J by 0 bases, with 7 bases left in between. This CDR3 comprises 14 residues. Germline assignment: CDR1 KGHSH and CDR2 LQKENI. The chain's CDR3 is CASSPLVSSYEQYF. The CDR3 DNA reads TGTGCCAGCTCACCACTCGTGAGCTCCTACGAGCAGTACTTC.

This chain uses TRBV27 with TRBJ1-6, with D hard to call. Trimming took off 6 bases at V and 7 bases at J, with 7 bases between the two ends. This CDR3 has 12 amino acids. The V gene's germline CDR1 is MNHEY and CDR2 SMNVEV (reference sequence). In nucleotides, the CDR3 is TGTGCCAGCAGCTTCCTAAATTCACCCCTCCACTTT. It is translated as CASSFLNSPLHF.

The chain carries TRBV5-1 and TRBJ2-6; TRBD1 aligns across 8 bases. Trimming took 4 bases from V and 2 from J; bases not matched to a gene: 2. This CDR3 region has 15 residues. Germline CDR1 SGHRS, CDR2 YFSETQ. Written as DNA, the CDR3 is TGCGCCAGCAGCCCGGACAGGGCTGGGGCCAACGTCCTGACTTTC. Residues: CASSPDRAGANVLTF.

This chain uses TRBV2 with TRBJ2-2, with TRBD2 matching 16 bases. The CDR3 runs to 17 residues. V shed 6 bases and J 1 base; nucleotides not matched to a gene: 2. Germline CDR1 and CDR2: SNHLY and FYNNEI. The CDR3 DNA follows: TGTGCCAGCAGGGGGACTAGCGGGAGGGTGAACACCGGGGAGCTGTTTTTT. Its translation: CASRGTSGRVNTGELFF. Complete variable domain (other parts from reference TRBV2 and TRBJ2-2): EPEVTQTPSHQVTQMGQEVILRCVPISNHLYFYWYRQILGQKVEFLVSFYNNEISEKSEIFDDQFSVERPDGSNFTLKIRSTKLEDSAMYFCASRGTSGRVNTGELFFGEGSRLTVL.